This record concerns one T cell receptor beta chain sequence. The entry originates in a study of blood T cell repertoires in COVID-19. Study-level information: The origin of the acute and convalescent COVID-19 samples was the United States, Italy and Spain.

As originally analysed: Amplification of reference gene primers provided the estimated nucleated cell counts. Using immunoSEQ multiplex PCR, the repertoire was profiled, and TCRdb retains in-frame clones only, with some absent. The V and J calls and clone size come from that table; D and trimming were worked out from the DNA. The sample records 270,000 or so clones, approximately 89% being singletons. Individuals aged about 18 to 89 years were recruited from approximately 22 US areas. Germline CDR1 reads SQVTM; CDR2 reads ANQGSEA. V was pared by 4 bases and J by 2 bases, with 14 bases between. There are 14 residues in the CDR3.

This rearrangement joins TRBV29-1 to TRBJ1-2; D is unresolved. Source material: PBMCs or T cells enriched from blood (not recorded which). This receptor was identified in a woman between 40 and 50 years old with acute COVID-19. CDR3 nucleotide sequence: TGCAGCGTTGGTTCAGGAAACTCGAACTATGGCTACACCTTC. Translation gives CSVGSGNSNYGYTF.